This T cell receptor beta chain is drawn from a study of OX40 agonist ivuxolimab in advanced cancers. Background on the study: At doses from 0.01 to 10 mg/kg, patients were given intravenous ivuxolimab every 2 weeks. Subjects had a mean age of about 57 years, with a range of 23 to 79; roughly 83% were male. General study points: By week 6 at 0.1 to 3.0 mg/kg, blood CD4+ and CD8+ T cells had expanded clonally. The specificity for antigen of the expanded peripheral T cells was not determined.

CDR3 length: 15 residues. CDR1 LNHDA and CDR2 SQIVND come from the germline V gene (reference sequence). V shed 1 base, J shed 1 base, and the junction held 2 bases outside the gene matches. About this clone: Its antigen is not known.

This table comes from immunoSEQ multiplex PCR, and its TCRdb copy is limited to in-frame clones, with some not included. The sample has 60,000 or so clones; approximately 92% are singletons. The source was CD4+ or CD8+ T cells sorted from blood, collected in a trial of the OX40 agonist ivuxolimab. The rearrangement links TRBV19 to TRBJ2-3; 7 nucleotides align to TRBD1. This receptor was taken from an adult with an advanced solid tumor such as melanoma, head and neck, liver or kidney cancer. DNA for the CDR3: TGTGCCAGTAGTATAGTCGGGACAGGCACAGATACGCAGTATTTT. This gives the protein CASSIVGTGTDTQYF.